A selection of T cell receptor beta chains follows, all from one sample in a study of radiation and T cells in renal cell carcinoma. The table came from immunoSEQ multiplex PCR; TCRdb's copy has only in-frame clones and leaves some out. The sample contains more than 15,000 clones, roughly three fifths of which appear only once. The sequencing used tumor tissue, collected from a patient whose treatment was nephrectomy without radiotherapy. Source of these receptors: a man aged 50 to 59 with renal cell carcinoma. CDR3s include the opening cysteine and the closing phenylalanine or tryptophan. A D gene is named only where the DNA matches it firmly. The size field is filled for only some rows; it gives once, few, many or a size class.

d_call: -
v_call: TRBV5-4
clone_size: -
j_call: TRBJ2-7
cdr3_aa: CASSLGGEYEQYF
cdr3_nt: TGTGCCAGCAGCTTGGGGGGGGAATACGAGCAGTACTTC

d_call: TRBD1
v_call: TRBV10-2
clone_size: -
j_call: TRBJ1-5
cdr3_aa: CASSEGTGGFSQPQHF
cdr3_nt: TGCGCCAGCAGTGAGGGGACAGGGGGCTTTAGTCAGCCCCAGCATTTT

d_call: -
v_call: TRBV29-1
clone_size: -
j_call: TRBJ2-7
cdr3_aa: CSARAGAAYEQYF
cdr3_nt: TGCAGCGCGAGGGCGGGCGCAGCCTACGAGCAGTACTTC

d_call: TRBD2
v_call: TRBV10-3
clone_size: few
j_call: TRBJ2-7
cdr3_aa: CAISEGLADLSYEQYF
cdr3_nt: TGTGCCATCAGTGAAGGGCTAGCGGACCTCTCCTACGAGCAGTACTTC

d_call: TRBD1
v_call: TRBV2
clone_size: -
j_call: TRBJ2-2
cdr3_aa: CASALYPGQGAVTGELFF
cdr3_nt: TGTGCCAGTGCCCTATACCCGGGACAGGGGGCCGTCACCGGGGAGCTGTTTTTT

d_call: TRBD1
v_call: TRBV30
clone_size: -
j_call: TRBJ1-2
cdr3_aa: CAWSARRQGGYTF
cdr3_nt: TGTGCCTGGAGTGCTCGCCGACAGGGTGGCTACACCTTC

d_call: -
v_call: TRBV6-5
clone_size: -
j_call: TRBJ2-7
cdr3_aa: CASRRTYRENEQYF
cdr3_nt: TGTGCCAGCAGGCGGACCTACCGGGAAAACGAGCAGTACTTC

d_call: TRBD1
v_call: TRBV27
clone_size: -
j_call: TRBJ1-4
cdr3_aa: CASARTGAEKLFF
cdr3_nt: TGTGCCAGCGCCCGGACAGGGGCTGAAAAACTGTTTTTT

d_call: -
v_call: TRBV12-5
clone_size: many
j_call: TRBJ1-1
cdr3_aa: CASGFREAFF
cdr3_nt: TGTGCTAGTGGTTTCAGGGAAGCTTTCTTT

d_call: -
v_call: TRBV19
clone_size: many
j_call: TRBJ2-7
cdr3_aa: CASSIAATITYEQYF
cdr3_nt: TGTGCCAGTAGTATAGCCGCGACAATTACCTACGAGCAGTACTTC

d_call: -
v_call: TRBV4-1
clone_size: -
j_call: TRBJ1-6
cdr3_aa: CASSLGQKDSPLHF
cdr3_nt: TGCGCCAGCAGCCTAGGACAGAAAGATTCACCCCTCCACTTT

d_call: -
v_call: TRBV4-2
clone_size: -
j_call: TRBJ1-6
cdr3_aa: CASSQAPTNYNSPLHF
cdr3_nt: TGTGCCAGCAGCCAAGCCCCGACAAACTATAATTCACCCCTCCACTTT

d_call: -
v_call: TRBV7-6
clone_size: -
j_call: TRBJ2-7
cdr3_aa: CASSLIPRDEQYF
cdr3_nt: TGTGCCAGCAGCCTGATACCTAGAGACGAGCAGTACTTC

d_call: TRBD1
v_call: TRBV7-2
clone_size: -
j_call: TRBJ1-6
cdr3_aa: CASSLGLGQGDSPLHF
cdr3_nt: TGTGCCAGCAGCTTAGGTCTCGGACAGGGTGATTCACCCCTCCACTTT

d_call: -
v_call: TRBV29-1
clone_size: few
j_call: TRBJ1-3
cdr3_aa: CSARGGSGNTIYF
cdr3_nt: TGCAGCGCCCGAGGGGGTTCTGGAAACACCATATATTTT

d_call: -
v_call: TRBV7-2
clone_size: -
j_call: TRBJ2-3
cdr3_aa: CASSLGTDTQYF
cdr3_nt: TGTGCCAGCAGCTTAGGGACAGATACGCAGTATTTT

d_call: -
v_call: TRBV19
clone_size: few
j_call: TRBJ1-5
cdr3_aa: CASSRDAVQPQHF
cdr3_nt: TGTGCCAGTAGTAGAGACGCAGTTCAGCCCCAGCATTTT

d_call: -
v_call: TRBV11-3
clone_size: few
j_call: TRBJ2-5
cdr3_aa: CASSSRGQETQYF
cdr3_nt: TGTGCCAGCAGTTCCCGCGGCCAAGAGACCCAGTACTTC

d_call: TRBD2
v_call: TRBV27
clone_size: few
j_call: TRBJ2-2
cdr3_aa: CASSLFLAGGTGELFF
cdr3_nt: TGTGCCAGCAGTTTATTCCTAGCGGGAGGGACCGGGGAGCTGTTTTTT

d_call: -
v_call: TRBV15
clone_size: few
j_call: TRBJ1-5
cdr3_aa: CATSRDGGTNQPQHF
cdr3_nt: TGTGCCACCAGCAGAGATGGGGGGACGAACCAGCCCCAGCATTTT

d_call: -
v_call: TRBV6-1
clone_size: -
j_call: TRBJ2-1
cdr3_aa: CASSEQVQQEQFF
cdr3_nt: TGTGCCAGCAGTGAACAGGTCCAGCAGGAGCAGTTCTTC